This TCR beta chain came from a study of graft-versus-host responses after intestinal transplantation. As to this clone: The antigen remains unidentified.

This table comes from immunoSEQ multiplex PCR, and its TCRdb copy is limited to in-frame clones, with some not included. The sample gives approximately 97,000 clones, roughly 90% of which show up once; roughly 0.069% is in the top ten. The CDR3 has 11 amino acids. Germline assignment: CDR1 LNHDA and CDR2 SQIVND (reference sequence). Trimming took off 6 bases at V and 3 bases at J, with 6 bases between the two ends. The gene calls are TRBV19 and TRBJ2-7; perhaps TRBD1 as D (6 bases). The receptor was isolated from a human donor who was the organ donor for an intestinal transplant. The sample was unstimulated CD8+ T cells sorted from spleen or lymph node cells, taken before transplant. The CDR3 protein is CASSRGYEQYF. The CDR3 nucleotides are TGTGCCAGTAGCAGGGGCTACGAGCAGTACTTC.